The source of this TCR beta chain is a study of regulatory T cells in long-lasting Graves disease. Across the study: Over 5 years on antithyroid drugs plus positive TSH receptor antibodies marked Graves' disease as persistent.

Broader study findings: Patients with persistent disease shared some 3,000 public clonotypes, outpacing the 966 shared by new patients.

The CDR3 contains 15 residues. Germline V gene sequence: CDR1 SGHAT, CDR2 FQNNGV. The V gene lost 5 bases and the J gene lost 6 bases, with 14 bases spanning the gap. Building the TCR beta libraries relied on iRepertoire HTBI primers, and CDR3 regions underwent Arm-PCR. One entry per CDR3 protein results from TCRdb running MiXCR on the multiplex PCR reads. The data show a few hundred thousand distinct CDR3 sequences, roughly a quarter seen once. Time point meaning: persistent/refractory GD, antithyroid drugs over 5 years with positive TRAb. Following extraction of RNA from PBMCs, that RNA was used to make the TCR library. There are many counts of this clonotype. Its target is unknown.

This chain uses TRBV11-2 with TRBJ1-6; D is perhaps TRBD1 (5 bases). Sequencing was performed on peripheral blood mononuclear cells (PBMCs), taken when the disease was refractory, from a patient treated with antithyroid drugs. The sequence was collected from a female donor with Graves disease. CDR3 DNA sequence: TGTGCCAGCAGCGTACAGGAAAACCCTAATTCACCCCTCCACTTT. Translation: CASSVQENPNSPLHF.